Below are 21 T cell receptor beta chains sequenced from a single sample in a study of human thymus T cells (dated by TCRdb to 2019 to 2021). Library preparation employed the immunoSEQ multiplex PCR assay. The clones in this table, taken by TCRdb from immuneACCESS, are in-frame only. Not every clone is retained; where verified, under half of the shortfall comes from an unresolved V gene, and the cause of the rest is unknown. This sample lists some 57,000 clones; 94% were detected once. Of the sample, approximately 5.9% falls within the top ten clones. Sequencing was performed on blood. These receptors all stem from a boy younger than two with a congenital heart defect but otherwise immunologically healthy.

Of note for this clone: Other DNA sequences in the sample encode the same CDR3. The genes are TRBV27 and TRBJ2-5; D gene uncertain. V was clipped by 3 bases and J by 1 base, with 0 bases between them. In germline, CDR1 is MNHEY, CDR2 SMNVEV (reference sequence). The CDR3 runs 11 residues. The CDR3 loop is CASSFQETQYF. For the CDR3, the DNA is TGTGCCAGCAGTTTCCAAGAGACCCAGTACTTC.

The CDR3 nucleotides are TGCGCCAGCAGCCCTCTTCGAACCTCGAACACCGGGGAGCTGTTTTTT. Translated: CASSPLRTSNTGELFF. The chain links TRBV5-1 to TRBJ2-2; no clear D. The V and J ends lost 4 bases and 0 bases respectively, with 13 bases between them. Per the germline V gene, CDR1 is SGHRS and CDR2 is YFSETQ. The CDR3 consists of 16 residues. The full variable domain, completed using reference TRBV5-1 and TRBJ2-2, is KAGVTQTPRYLIKTRGQQVTLSCSPISGHRSVSWYQQTPGQGLQFLFEYFSETQRNKGNFPGRFSGRQFSNSRSEMNVSTLELGDSALYLCASSPLRTSNTGELFFGEGSRLTVL.

The chain uses TRBV19 and TRBJ2-3; 10 bases agree with TRBD1. The trim removed 2 bases at V and 4 bases at J, leaving 3 bases unmatched. The CDR3 extends over 15 amino acids. The germline CDR1 and CDR2 sequences are LNHDA and SQIVND (reference sequence). CDR3 sequence (DNA): TGTGCCAGTAGTATATGGGACAGGGGCCCAGATACGCAGTATTTT. Its translation is CASSIWDRGPDTQYF. Drawing the rest from reference TRBV19 and TRBJ2-3, the complete variable domain is DGGITQSPKYLFRKEGQNVTLSCEQNLNHDAMYWYRQDPGQGLRLIYYSQIVNDFQKGDIAEGYSVSREKKESFPLTVTSAQKNPTAFYLCASSIWDRGPDTQYFGPGTRLTVL.

The chain couples TRBV4-2 to TRBJ1-6; D may be TRBD1 (6 bases). CDR1 is LGHNA and CDR2 is YNFKEQ in the germline V gene. The CDR3 consists of 18 residues. The V end lost 4 bases, the J end lost 0 bases, and 16 bases lay between the germline ends. In DNA form, the CDR3 reads TGTGCCAGCAGCCCCCTGACAGGTTATAGCTCCTATAATTCACCCCTCCACTTT. This codes for CASSPLTGYSSYNSPLHF.

The chain has TRBV4-1 and TRBJ2-1; the match to TRBD2 covers 8 bases. Losses at the gene ends were 1 base for V and 4 bases for J; bases not matched to a gene: 6. There are 16 residues in the CDR3. The V gene's germline CDR1 is MGHRA and CDR2 YSYEKL. The CDR3 DNA follows: TGCGCCAGCAGCCAAGGTAGACTAGCGTGGTACAATGAGCAGTTCTTC. It translates to CASSQGRLAWYNEQFF.

V and J are TRBV29-1 and TRBJ1-6, with D possibly being TRBD1 (5 bases). CDR1 and CDR2 (germline): SQVTM, ANQGSEA. V shed 4 bases and J shed 3 bases, with 19 bases lying between them. This CDR3 contains 17 residues. In DNA form, the CDR3 reads TGCAGCGTTGTTTGGGGGGTCGACAGCTTCTATAATTCACCCCTCCACTTT. Its protein is CSVVWGVDSFYNSPLHF.

The CDR3 DNA sequence: TGTGCCAGCAGCTTAGATCAGGGGCCTGAATTGACTGAAGCTTTCTTT. Residues: CASSLDQGPELTEAFF. The rearrangement uses TRBV7-9 and TRBJ1-1, with a tentative D call TRBD1 (6 bases). CDR3 length equals 16 residues. Germline lookup yields CDR1 SEHNR and CDR2 FQNEAQ (reference sequence). The germline V and J ends were trimmed by 1 base and 5 bases, with 17 bases remaining between them. The entire variable domain, with the rest obtained from reference TRBV7-9 and TRBJ1-1, is as follows: DTGVSQNPRHKITKRGQNVTFRCDPISEHNRLYWYRQTLGQGPEFLTYFQNEAQLEKSRLLSDRFSAERPKGSFSTLEIQRTEQGDSAMYLCASSLDQGPELTEAFFGQGTRLTVV.

The rearrangement links TRBV14 to TRBJ2-5; D gene unclear. This CDR3 is 11 amino acids long. Germline V gene sequence: CDR1 SGHDN, CDR2 FVKESK. V lost 1 base and J lost 4, with 1 base in between. The CDR3 region is CASSQAETQYF. Here the CDR3 DNA reads TGTGCCAGCAGCCAAGCAGAGACCCAGTACTTC.

By proportion, this clone is medium-sized (0.01 to 0.1%). The genes are TRBV25-1 and TRBJ2-3, with 10 bases fitting TRBD2. The CDR3 is made up of 13 amino acids. V dropped 8 bases and J dropped 11; count of bases not matched to a gene: 10. Per germline, CDR1 MGHDK and CDR2 SYGVNS. The CDR3 is CASGLIAGGGQYF. In DNA, the CDR3 is TGTGCCAGCGGCCTTATAGCGGGAGGTGGGCAGTATTTT. The full variable domain, rest sourced from reference TRBV25-1 and TRBJ2-3, is EADIYQTPRYLVIGTGKKITLECSQTMGHDKMYWYQQDPGMELHLIHYSYGVNSTEKGDLSSESTVSRIRTEHFPLTLESARPSHTSQYLCASGLIAGGGQYFGPGTRLTVL.

This chain uses TRBV7-6 with TRBJ2-5; D is undetermined. The CDR3 spans 14 residues. Trimming shortened V by 2 bases and J by 0 bases, and 7 bases separated the two germline ends. CDR1 is SGHVS, CDR2 FNYEAQ, per germline. This CDR3 reads CASSLLAYQETQYF. The CDR3 nucleotides are TGTGCCAGCAGCTTATTGGCGTACCAAGAGACCCAGTACTTC.

The chain uses TRBV30 and TRBJ2-7; either TRBD1 or TRBD2 may fit D (5 bases each). Germline CDR1 is GTSNPN and CDR2 is SVGIG (reference sequence). The V end was cut by 5 bases, the J end by 3 bases, with 8 bases between. This CDR3 spans 11 amino acids. CDR3 nucleotides: TGTGCCTGGGGGGACCACTACGAGCAGTACTTC. Its translation is CAWGDHYEQYF.

The rearrangement joins TRBV7-9 to TRBJ1-2, with a tentative D call TRBD1 (6 bases). From germline, CDR1 is SEHNR and CDR2 FQNEAQ (reference sequence). This CDR3 has 16 residues. Trimming cost V 5 bases and J 2 bases, with 18 bases left between them. The CDR3 here is CASSPPRGQGNYGYTF. In DNA form, the CDR3 reads TGTGCCAGCAGCCCACCTAGGGGTCAGGGGAACTATGGCTACACCTTC.

This chain links TRBV4-1 with TRBJ2-5; TRBD2 aligns across 7 bases. Germline lookup yields CDR1 MGHRA and CDR2 YSYEKL. The CDR3 totals 17 residues. V was clipped by 1 base and J by 3 bases; unmatched bases: 11. This chain's CDR3 is CASSQGVLGGLKETQYF. DNA of the CDR3: TGCGCCAGCAGCCAAGGAGTCCTCGGGGGGTTGAAAGAGACCCAGTACTTC.

The gene calls are TRBV2 and TRBJ2-7; TRBD1 matches at 10 bases. In germline, CDR1 is SNHLY, CDR2 FYNNEI. J was trimmed by 2 bases and V by 4 bases; bases with no gene match: 2. The CDR3 is made up of 14 amino acids. The CDR3 DNA reads as TGTGCCAGCAGTGTTGACAGGGGGCCCTACGAGCAGTACTTC. Its translation: CASSVDRGPYEQYF.

The V and J genes are TRBV2 and TRBJ2-2; D unclear. CDR1 is SNHLY, CDR2 FYNNEI, per germline. The CDR3 runs to 13 residues. The germline V and J ends were trimmed by 4 bases and 1 base, with 4 bases remaining between them. CDR3 sequence (DNA): TGTGCCAGCAGTGGACGGAACACCGGGGAGCTGTTTTTT. It yields the protein CASSGRNTGELFF. Full variable domain (remainder filled in from reference TRBV2 and TRBJ2-2): EPEVTQTPSHQVTQMGQEVILRCVPISNHLYFYWYRQILGQKVEFLVSFYNNEISEKSEIFDDQFSVERPDGSNFTLKIRSTKLEDSAMYFCASSGRNTGELFFGEGSRLTVL.

This clone was seen only once. The chain links TRBV30 to TRBJ2-1; 7 bases align to TRBD1. The germline gives CDR1 GTSNPN, CDR2 SVGIG (reference sequence). The CDR3 sequence is 15 residues long. After removal of 4 bases from V and 0 bases from J, the junction contained 6 bases not matched to a gene. The CDR3 DNA sequence: TGTGCCTGGACCTCCAAGGGGGCCTCCTACAATGAGCAGTTCTTC. Translating gives CAWTSKGASYNEQFF. The whole variable domain, remainder taken from reference TRBV30 and TRBJ2-1, is SQTIHQWPATLVQPVGSPLSLECTVEGTSNPNLYWYRQAAGRGLQLLFYSVGIGQISSEVPQNLSASRPQDRQFILSSKKLLLSDSGFYLCAWTSKGASYNEQFFGPGTRLTVL.

The chain carries TRBV6-1 and TRBJ2-7; 9 bases line up with TRBD2. The CDR3 has 16 residues. Germline V gene sequence: CDR1 MNHNS, CDR2 SASEGT. Trimming removed 2 bases from V and 1 base from J; junction bases left unmatched: 6. The CDR3, as DNA: TGTGCCAGCAGTGAAACCCCACTAGCGGGTTCCTACGAGCAGTACTTC. Its protein is CASSETPLAGSYEQYF.

The chain recombines TRBV13 with TRBJ2-7; 10 bases match TRBD2. The CDR3 extends over 15 amino acids. Germline CDR1 is PRHDT and CDR2 is FYEKMQ (reference sequence). Trimming cost V 2 bases and J 2 bases; bases outside gene matches: 3. The CDR3, as DNA: TGTGCCAGCAGCTTACTAGCGGGAGCGACCTACGAGCAGTACTTC. Its translation: CASSLLAGATYEQYF.

The chain joins TRBV2 to TRBJ2-7; D is uncertain. The germline V and J ends were trimmed by 2 bases and 2 bases, with 10 bases remaining between them. From germline, CDR1 is SNHLY and CDR2 FYNNEI. The CDR3 runs 14 residues. CDR3 sequence reads: CASSERWLAYEQYF. The CDR3 bases are TGTGCCAGCAGTGAAAGGTGGTTGGCCTACGAGCAGTACTTC.

The rearrangement uses TRBV29-1 and TRBJ2-5; 10 bases are shared with TRBD1. CDR3 size: 14 residues. Germline loops: CDR1 SQVTM, CDR2 ANQGSEA. Trimming took 4 bases from V and 5 from J; bases not matched to a gene: 7. In DNA, the CDR3 is TGCAGCGTTGGAACGACAGGGGGCGCGGAGACCCAGTACTTC. It codes for CSVGTTGGAETQYF.

The chain carries TRBV7-9 and TRBJ2-1; the match to TRBD2 covers 10 bases. Germline assignment: CDR1 SEHNR and CDR2 FQNEAQ (reference sequence). V trimming: 2 bases; J trimming: 7 bases; junction bases outside the gene matches: 2. The CDR3 is 14 residues long. The CDR3 DNA sequence: TGTGCCAGCAGCTTAAATAGCGGGGGGAATGAGCAGTTCTTC. It translates to CASSLNSGGNEQFF. The variable domain in full, completed from reference TRBV7-9 and TRBJ2-1, reads DTGVSQNPRHKITKRGQNVTFRCDPISEHNRLYWYRQTLGQGPEFLTYFQNEAQLEKSRLLSDRFSAERPKGSFSTLEIQRTEQGDSAMYLCASSLNSGGNEQFFGPGTRLTVL.